A single sample is the source of the 30 T cell receptor beta chains below, sequenced in a study of CD8 T cells in ankylosing spondylitis. MiXCR, run by TCRdb on the 5' RACE reads, gives a single entry per CDR3 protein. The sample shows 250,000 to 400,000 distinct CDR3 sequences, under 14% of them seen only once. Sequenced: blood, either unsorted or a sorted T cell fraction (not recorded which). These receptors originate from a female donor with ankylosing spondylitis or in good health (not recorded which).

This clonotype has more than one count but fewer than ten. This chain links TRBV7-9 with TRBJ1-2; perhaps TRBD1 as D (5 bases). From germline, CDR1 is SEHNR and CDR2 FQNEAQ (reference sequence). CDR3 size: 13 residues. Trimming left V 1 base short and J 12 bases short, with 15 bases between. CDR3 region: CASSLVGTANHTF. As DNA, the CDR3 is TGTGCCAGCAGCTTAGTCGGGACTGCCAACCACACCTTC.

CDR3 bases: TGTGCCAGCACCCCGTCGGCCCCAGATACGCAGTATTTT. Its translation is CASTPSAPDTQYF. The rearrangement links TRBV28 to TRBJ2-3; D not certain. The CDR3 is made up of 13 amino acids. CDR1 and CDR2 from the germline V gene are MDHEN and SYDVKM. V lost 7 bases to trimming and J lost 4 bases, with 12 bases between them.

This clonotype appeared many times. The chain uses TRBV5-4 and TRBJ1-2; TRBD1 might be the D (5 bases). This CDR3 comprises 17 residues. V gave up 2 bases and J gave up 3 bases, with 20 bases separating them. Germline V gene lookup returns CDR1 SGHNT and CDR2 YYREEE (reference sequence). The CDR3 nucleotides read TGTGCCAGCAGCTTCAATACCGGGACCCCCAAGGACTATGGCTACACCTTC. Amino acid sequence: CASSFNTGTPKDYGYTF.

This clonotype was picked up many times. The chain joins TRBV5-1 to TRBJ2-1; 8 nucleotides align to TRBD2. The trim removed 4 bases at V and 5 bases at J, leaving 11 bases unmatched. This CDR3 has 16 residues. Germline V gene sequence: CDR1 SGHRS, CDR2 YFSETQ. CDR3 DNA: TGCGCCAGCAGCCTCGCCTCTAGCGGGCAAGACAATGAGCAGTTCTTC. This translates into CASSLASSGQDNEQFF.

This clonotype came up many times. The chain has TRBV12-3 or TRBV12-4 and TRBJ2-3, with D unresolved. The CDR3 covers 12 residues. V was pared by 5 bases and J by 4 bases, with 7 bases between. The CDR3 region is CASSPWSDTQYF. The CDR3 bases are TGTGCCAGCAGTCCCTGGTCAGATACGCAGTATTTT.

For this clonotype: The junction does not match germline at one end; this may be a read error. The chain joins TRBV19 to TRBJ1-1; D perhaps matches TRBD1 (5 bases). The CDR3 length is 12 residues. Per germline, CDR1 LNHDA and CDR2 SQIVND (reference sequence). This chain's CDR3 is CPSSSGGTEAFF. The CDR3 coding sequence is TGTCCCAGTAGTAGCGGGGGCACTGAAGCTTTCTTT.

The chain has TRBV20-1 and TRBJ2-2; 7 bases map to TRBD2. Looked up from germline, CDR1 is DFQATT and CDR2 is SNEGSKA (reference sequence). The CDR3 has 15 amino acids. J was trimmed by 7 bases and V by 2 bases; bases with no gene match: 10. The CDR3 region is CSARPHLADFGELFF. CDR3 coding DNA: TGCAGTGCTAGACCACACCTAGCGGACTTCGGGGAGCTGTTTTTT.

This clonotype has just one count. A single base separates this from a much larger clone, so it may be a read error. The chain combines TRBV20-1 with TRBJ2-5; 12 bases are a match to TRBD2. CDR3 length: 14 amino acids. Germline V gene lookup returns CDR1 DFQATT and CDR2 SNEGSKA (reference sequence). CDR3 sequence reads: CSARILAGGETQHF. DNA of the CDR3: TGCAGTGCTAGGATACTAGCGGGGGGAGAGACCCAGCACTTC.

J is TRBJ1-5 and V is TRBV7-9; possibly TRBD1 for D (5 bases). The length of the CDR3 is 14 residues. CDR1 is SEHNR and CDR2 is FQNEAQ in the germline V gene (reference sequence). V was cut by 3 bases and J by 1 base, with 7 bases left in between. The CDR3 DNA reads as TGTGCCAGCAGCTTTCAGGGAAGCAATCAGCCCCAGCATTTT. Translating it yields CASSFQGSNQPQHF. The whole variable domain, remainder taken from reference TRBV7-9 and TRBJ1-5, is DTGVSQNPRHKITKRGQNVTFRCDPISEHNRLYWYRQTLGQGPEFLTYFQNEAQLEKSRLLSDRFSAERPKGSFSTLEIQRTEQGDSAMYLCASSFQGSNQPQHFGDGTRLSIL.

Details on this clonotype: The junction differs from germline at one of its ends, possibly a read error. The chain is built from TRBV4-1 and TRBJ2-7, with TRBD1 identical over 8 bases. This CDR3 is 15 amino acids long. Germline lookup yields CDR1 MGHRA and CDR2 YSYEKL. In DNA, the CDR3 is TGCGCCAACAGCCAAGGAACAGGGGGTTGGTGGGAGCAGTACTTC. Translating gives CANSQGTGGWWEQYF.

This clonotype showed up just a few times. CDR3 sequence: CASNRGLAGGIDYEQYF. In DNA, the CDR3 is TGTGCCAGCAATCGGGGACTAGCGGGAGGTATAGACTACGAGCAGTACTTC. The J gene is TRBJ2-7, the V gene TRBV28, with TRBD2 matching over 15 bases. The CDR3 is 17 amino acids. The germline V gene encodes CDR1 MDHEN and CDR2 SYDVKM. The J segment lost 3 bases and the V segment lost 7 bases, leaving 10 bases of the junction unmatched.

This clonotype showed up just a few times. The chain couples TRBV28 to TRBJ2-7; TRBD1 agrees at 9 bases. V lost 7 bases, J lost 6 bases, and 13 bases stayed unmatched. The CDR3 spans 15 residues. Germline V gene lookup returns CDR1 MDHEN and CDR2 SYDVKM. The CDR3: CASILRQGGFGEQYF. The CDR3 DNA is TGTGCCAGCATCCTTCGACAGGGGGGGTTCGGCGAGCAGTACTTC.

This clonotype was recorded many times. The rearrangement links TRBV5-1 to TRBJ2-5; 7 bases agree with TRBD2. Germline V lookup: CDR1 SGHRS, CDR2 YFSETQ. CDR3 length equals 13 residues. The trim removed 4 bases at V and 5 bases at J, leaving 5 bases unmatched. CDR3 region: CASSNRGGETQYF. DNA of the CDR3: TGCGCCAGCAGCAATAGGGGAGGGGAGACCCAGTACTTC.

This clonotype was seen ten or more times. V is TRBV5-1 and J is TRBJ2-1; D is unresolved. CDR3 length: 12 residues. From germline, CDR1 is SGHRS and CDR2 YFSETQ. The V and J ends lost 7 bases and 0 bases respectively, with 5 bases between them. The CDR3 region has the DNA TGCGCCAGCTCCCGCTCCTACAATGAGCAGTTCTTC. Translating it yields CASSRSYNEQFF.

This clonotype appeared a few times. This rearrangement joins TRBV20-1 to TRBJ2-7; TRBD1 might be the D (5 bases). CDR1 DFQATT and CDR2 SNEGSKA come from the germline V gene (reference sequence). The CDR3 has 11 residues. Trimming removed 5 bases from V and 3 bases from J, with 8 bases in between. This chain's CDR3 is CSAYDSYEQYF. The CDR3, as DNA: TGCAGTGCTTACGACAGCTACGAGCAGTACTTC.

To note about this clonotype: A much bigger clone sits one base away, suggesting this may be a read error. This chain links TRBV10-2 with TRBJ2-3; 7 bases map to TRBD2. The length of the CDR3 is 16 residues. Germline V gene data show CDR1 as WSHSY and CDR2 as SAAADI. This CDR3 is CASSIRDYPGTDTQFF. CDR3 DNA sequence: TGCGCCAGCAGTATCCGGGACTACCCCGGCACAGATACGCAGTTTTTT.

This clonotype was counted ten times or more. This chain joins TRBV28 and TRBJ1-5, with TRBD1 matching 7 bases. CDR1 MDHEN and CDR2 SYDVKM come from the germline V gene. CDR3 size: 15 residues. V lost 7 bases to trimming and J lost 5 bases; unmatched junction nucleotides: 11. CDR3 nucleotide sequence: TGTGCCAGCATACCGAGACAGGGCTCCTATCAGCCCCAGCATTTT. Its translation is CASIPRQGSYQPQHF. The variable domain in full, with the rest retrieved from reference TRBV28 and TRBJ1-5, is DVKVTQSSRYLVKRTGEKVFLECVQDMDHENMFWYRQDPGLGLRLIYFSYDVKMKEKGDIPEGYSVSREKKERFSLILESASTNQTSMYLCASIPRQGSYQPQHFGDGTRLSIL.

V and J are TRBV12-3 or TRBV12-4 and TRBJ2-7, with D perhaps TRBD1 (5 bases). The CDR3 is 14 residues long. V gave up 2 bases and J gave up 2 bases, with 10 bases separating them. In DNA form, the CDR3 reads TGTGCCAGCAGTTTATCGGACACAACCTACGAGCAGTACTTC. It specifies CASSLSDTTYEQYF.

This clonotype came up a few times. The gene calls are TRBV20-1 and TRBJ1-1; D unclear. CDR3 length: 14 residues. From germline, CDR1 is DFQATT and CDR2 SNEGSKA (reference sequence). The V and J ends lost 4 bases and 0 bases respectively, with 12 bases between them. In DNA form, the CDR3 reads TGCAGTGCTAATTTGGGCTTTATGAACACTGAAGCTTTCTTT. Protein: CSANLGFMNTEAFF.

This clonotype was picked up many times. The chain joins TRBV10-3 to TRBJ2-5, with unresolved D. The CDR3 runs 13 residues. Germline CDR1 is ENHRY and CDR2 is SYGVKD. V lost 0 bases, J lost 4 bases, and 6 bases lay in between. CDR3 amino acids: CAISESLRETQYF. The DNA for the CDR3 is TGTGCCATCAGTGAGTCGCTCCGAGAGACCCAGTACTTC.

This clonotype was seen more than once but under ten times. V and J are TRBV6-6 and TRBJ1-1, with TRBD1 identical over 7 bases. Germline values: CDR1 MNHNY, CDR2 SVGAGI (reference sequence). After removal of 8 bases from V and 8 bases from J, the junction contained 11 bases not matched to a gene. CDR3 size: 13 residues. The CDR3 loop reads CASGDSTLGEAFF. In DNA, the CDR3 is TGTGCCAGCGGGGACAGCACCCTCGGGGAAGCTTTCTTT.

This clonotype has a count of ten or more. This rearrangement joins TRBV15 to TRBJ2-1; no clear D gene. V gave up 1 base and J gave up 8 bases, with 15 bases separating them. From germline, CDR1 is LNHNV and CDR2 YYDKDF (reference sequence). The CDR3 has 15 amino acids. CDR3 loop: CATSRGGLDRDEQFF. The CDR3 DNA follows: TGTGCCACCAGCAGAGGGGGTTTGGATCGGGATGAGCAGTTCTTC.

A note on this clonotype: It may be a read error: a sequence one base away is much more abundant. The V call is TRBV5-1, the J call TRBJ2-5; D perhaps matches TRBD1 (5 bases). There are 14 residues in the CDR3. CDR1 is SGHRS and CDR2 is YFSETQ in the germline V gene. This CDR3 is CASSLSTGQDTQYF. Here the CDR3 DNA reads TGCGCCAGCAGCTTGTCCACAGGCCAAGACACCCAGTACTTC.

This clonotype has at least ten counts. This chain joins TRBV7-9 and TRBJ1-4; the match to TRBD1 covers 7 bases. CDR1 is SEHNR, CDR2 FQNEAQ, per germline (reference sequence). With V trimmed by 5 bases and J by 2 bases, 5 bases remained unmatched. The CDR3 spans 15 residues. The DNA for the CDR3 is TGTGCCAGCAGCGCTCAACAGGGGACTAATGAAAAACTGTTTTTT. Its protein product is CASSAQQGTNEKLFF.

There are a few counts of this clonotype. The chain uses TRBV20-1 and TRBJ2-7; 10 nucleotides align to TRBD2. The CDR3 totals 14 residues. From germline, CDR1 is DFQATT and CDR2 SNEGSKA (reference sequence). The V segment lost 4 bases and the J segment 4 bases; nucleotides outside the gene matches: 7. DNA for the CDR3: TGCAGTGCTAAAAGCGGGAGGGCCGTGTACGAGCAGTACTTC. It is translated as CSAKSGRAVYEQYF.

This clonotype occurred many times. The chain employs TRBV12-3 or TRBV12-4 and TRBJ1-5, with a tentative D call TRBD1 (5 bases). This CDR3 comprises 13 residues. Trimming took 5 bases from V and 6 from J, leaving 11 bases between them. The CDR3 protein is CASSPGESQPQHF. CDR3 nucleotide sequence: TGTGCCAGCAGTCCGGGGGAGAGTCAGCCCCAGCATTTT.

This clonotype occurred many times. The rearrangement links TRBV12-3 or TRBV12-4 to TRBJ2-5; D call uncertain. The CDR3 covers 15 residues. Deletions cut 6 bases from V and 5 bases from J, with 19 bases between. CDR3 region: CASRLTPPSRETQYF. The CDR3 DNA follows: TGTGCCAGCAGGTTGACACCCCCCTCCAGGGAGACCCAGTACTTC.

This clonotype was detected many times. The chain is built from TRBV29-1 and TRBJ2-2; 7 bases are shared with TRBD2. The CDR3 is 14 amino acids. Germline V gene lookup returns CDR1 SQVTM and CDR2 ANQGSEA. The V segment lost 5 bases and the J segment 0 bases; nucleotides outside the gene matches: 3. The DNA for the CDR3 is TGCAGCGTTTCAACTAGCGCGAACACCGGGGAGCTGTTTTTT. Protein: CSVSTSANTGELFF.

The sample holds a few counts of this clonotype. The chain links TRBV7-2 to TRBJ2-1; 8 nucleotides align to TRBD2. CDR3 length: 15 amino acids. Germline assignment: CDR1 SGHTA and CDR2 FQGNSA. Germline trimming cut 2 bases from V and 4 bases from J; bases unmatched to any gene: 4. CDR3 loop: CASSLKTSGYNEQFF. The CDR3 coding sequence is TGTGCCAGCAGCTTAAAAACTAGCGGATACAATGAGCAGTTCTTC.

The chain combines TRBV20-1 with TRBJ2-5, with 8 bases matching TRBD2. This CDR3 spans 16 amino acids. Germline trimming cut 0 bases from V and 4 bases from J; bases unmatched to any gene: 10. Per germline, CDR1 DFQATT and CDR2 SNEGSKA (reference sequence). DNA of the CDR3: TGCAGTGCTAGAGATAGAAGCGGGAGAGGAGGAGAGACCCAGTACTTC. Its protein is CSARDRSGRGGETQYF.